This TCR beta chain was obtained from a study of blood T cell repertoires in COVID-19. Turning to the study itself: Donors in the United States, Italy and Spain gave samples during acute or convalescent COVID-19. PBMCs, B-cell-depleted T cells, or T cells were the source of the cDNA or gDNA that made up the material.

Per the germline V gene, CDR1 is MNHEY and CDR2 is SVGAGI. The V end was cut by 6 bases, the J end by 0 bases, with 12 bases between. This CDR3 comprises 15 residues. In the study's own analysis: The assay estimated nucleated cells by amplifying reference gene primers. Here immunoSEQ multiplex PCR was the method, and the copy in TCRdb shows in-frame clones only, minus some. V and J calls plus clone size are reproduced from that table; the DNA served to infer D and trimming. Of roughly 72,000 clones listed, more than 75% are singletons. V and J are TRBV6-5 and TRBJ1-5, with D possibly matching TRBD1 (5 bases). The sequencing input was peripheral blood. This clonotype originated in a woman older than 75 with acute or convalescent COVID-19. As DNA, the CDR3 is TGTGCCAGCAGAATTGACAGCTATAGCAATCAGCCCCAGCATTTT. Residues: CASRIDSYSNQPQHF.